The 18 T cell receptor beta chains below were found in one sample sequenced in a study of T cell repertoires in cytomegalovirus infection. MiXCR, run by TCRdb on the reads, gives a single entry per CDR3 protein. Of 250,000 to 300,000 distinct CDR3 sequences listed, more than 20% were seen once; the top ten hold around 13%. Input material: PBMCs. Every receptor here comes from a human donor in good health (CMV status not recorded). Some clones in this sample may be carry-over from other donors' samples.

The genes are TRBV5-1 and TRBJ2-5; possible D gene TRBD1, 6 bases. V was clipped by 3 bases and J by 2 bases, with 14 bases between them. This CDR3 spans 15 amino acids. Germline CDR1 SGHRS, CDR2 YFSETQ. The CDR3 protein is CASSSNLGQQETQYF. In DNA form, the CDR3 reads TGCGCCAGCAGCTCTAACCTAGGACAGCAAGAGACCCAGTACTTC.

This chain joins TRBV20-1 and TRBJ1-5; 9 bases align to TRBD1. Germline V gives CDR1 DFQATT, CDR2 SNEGSKA (reference sequence). CDR3 length: 16 amino acids. V gave up 5 bases and J gave up 2 bases; unmatched junction bases: 10. CDR3 loop: CSAPQGTGRGNQPQHF. The CDR3 DNA reads as TGCAGTGCTCCCCAAGGGACAGGGCGTGGCAATCAGCCCCAGCATTTT.

Ten or more counts support this clonotype. The CDR3 sequence is CASSKDSLTSQHF. CDR3 DNA: TGTGCCAGCAGCAAAGACAGTCTGACGTCCCAGCATTTT. V and J are TRBV7-2 and TRBJ1-5, with a weak D call TRBD1 (5 bases). Germline assignment: CDR1 SGHTA and CDR2 FQGNSA. Trimming cost V 5 bases and J 11 bases, with 16 bases left between them. This CDR3 contains 13 residues.

The J gene is TRBJ2-1, the V gene TRBV7-9; D uncertain. Trimming stripped 4 bases from V and 0 bases from J, with 25 bases between. CDR3 length: 20 residues. Germline V lookup: CDR1 SEHNR, CDR2 FQNEAQ (reference sequence). CDR3 in DNA: TGTGCCAGCAGCTCACCTATTACGAAACCCACTTTGAGCTCCTACAATGAGCAGTTCTTC. Residues: CASSSPITKPTLSSYNEQFF.

In this sample, this clonotype turned up a few times. This chain joins TRBV20-1 and TRBJ2-2, with 7 bases lining up with TRBD1. The CDR3 is made up of 14 amino acids. The ends lost 6 bases at V and 1 base at J; junction bases unmatched: 5. The germline V gene has CDR1 DFQATT and CDR2 SNEGSKA (reference sequence). CDR3 in DNA: TGCAGTGCCAGGGGGACCGTGAACACCGGGGAGCTGTTTTTT. Its translation is CSARGTVNTGELFF.

This clonotype was detected ten times or more. The rearrangement joins TRBV7-8 to TRBJ2-7; D call uncertain. The CDR3 runs to 14 residues. CDR1 SGHVS and CDR2 FQNEAQ come from the germline V gene. The V end was cut by 6 bases, the J end by 1 base, with 13 bases between. CDR3 DNA: TGTGCCAGCAGTCCTACTGGCGTTTCCTACGAGCAGTACTTC. Protein: CASSPTGVSYEQYF. Using reference TRBV7-8 and TRBJ2-7 for the parts outside the CDR3, the full variable domain is GAGVSQSPRYKVAKRGQDVALRCDPISGHVSLFWYQQALGQGPEFLTYFQNEAQLDKSGLPSDRFFAERPEGSVSTLKIQRTQQEDSAVYLCASSPTGVSYEQYFGPGTRLTVT.

As regards this clonotype: The junction differs from germline at one of its ends, possibly a read error. V usage is TRBV7-2 and J usage is TRBJ2-2, with 8 nucleotides matching TRBD2. Germline CDR1 is SGHTA and CDR2 is FQGNSA. CDR3 length equals 16 residues. The chain's CDR3 is CAGSHRGGPNTGELFF. The CDR3 nucleotides are TGTGCCGGCAGCCACCGGGGGGGACCAAACACCGGGGAGCTGTTTTTT.

This clonotype was recorded many times. The CDR3 region has the DNA TGTGCCAGCAGCTTAAGACAGGGAGCGGGCTACACCTTC. Protein: CASSLRQGAGYTF. This chain links TRBV7-3 with TRBJ1-2, with 7 bases that match TRBD1. Trimming cost V 1 base and J 8 bases; bases outside gene matches: 4. Germline-derived CDR1 and CDR2 are SGHTA and FQGTGA. There are 13 residues in the CDR3.

The DNA for the CDR3 is TGCAGCCTCGACCGCGGACGGGGGGTGGGGCCCCAGCATTTT. This codes for CSLDRGRGVGPQHF. The chain carries TRBV29-1 and TRBJ1-5; D is perhaps TRBD1 (5 bases). This CDR3 contains 14 residues. The V gene lost 8 bases and the J gene lost 9 bases, with 23 bases spanning the gap. Germline V lookup: CDR1 SQVTM, CDR2 ANQGSEA.

This clonotype has a count of ten or more. This chain uses TRBV27 with TRBJ2-1; D may be TRBD2 (6 bases). Germline CDR1 is MNHEY and CDR2 is SMNVEV (reference sequence). Trimming shortened V by 5 bases and J by 6 bases, and 14 bases separated the two germline ends. This CDR3 is built from 14 residues. The CDR3 DNA is TGTGCCAGCAGTCTGGGAGGAGATCGCAATGAGCAGTTCTTC. The encoded protein is CASSLGGDRNEQFF.

The table lists this clonotype with many counts. The J gene is TRBJ2-7, the V gene TRBV7-2; possibly TRBD2 for D (5 bases). The CDR3 runs 13 residues. Germline V CDR1 and CDR2: SGHTA, FQGNSA. The V end was cut by 4 bases, the J end by 2 bases, with 9 bases between. CDR3 sequence reads: CASSYSGTYEQYF. Written as DNA, the CDR3 is TGTGCCAGCAGCTACTCCGGGACCTACGAGCAGTACTTC.

The chain has TRBV6-2 or TRBV6-3 and TRBJ1-5; maybe TRBD1 (6 bases). The CDR3 has 14 amino acids. Germline V gives CDR1 MNHEY, CDR2 SVGEGT. V shed 6 bases and J shed 2 bases, with 11 bases lying between them. This chain's CDR3 is CASRETGRNQPQHF. For the CDR3, the DNA is TGTGCCAGCAGAGAAACAGGGCGCAATCAGCCCCAGCATTTT.

This clonotype has a count of ten or more. This chain connects TRBV7-8 to TRBJ2-1; TRBD2 agrees at 9 bases. Germline CDR1 and CDR2: SGHVS and FQNEAQ. The CDR3 has 17 amino acids. The J segment lost 6 bases and the V segment lost 5 bases, leaving 14 bases of the junction unmatched. The chain's CDR3 is CASSTRPGLAPFNEQFF. In DNA form, the CDR3 reads TGTGCCAGCAGCACTCGTCCCGGACTAGCGCCTTTCAATGAGCAGTTCTTC.

The V and J genes are TRBV27 and TRBJ2-1, with 11 bases fitting TRBD2. Looked up from germline, CDR1 is MNHEY and CDR2 is SMNVEV (reference sequence). V trimming: 3 bases; J trimming: 7 bases; junction bases outside the gene matches: 8. The CDR3 sequence is 16 residues long. CDR3 residues: CASSLSFPSGRNEQFF. CDR3 nucleotides: TGTGCCAGCAGTTTGAGCTTCCCTAGCGGGAGGAATGAGCAGTTCTTC.

The J gene is TRBJ2-1, the V gene TRBV5-1, with a weak D call TRBD1 (5 bases). This CDR3 has 14 residues. Between the trimmed V and J ends, which lost 6 bases and 8 bases, there was a span of 18 bases. Germline-derived CDR1 and CDR2 are SGHRS and YFSETQ. As DNA, the CDR3 is TGCGCCAGCAACCGGGCCAGGGTTGGCGATGAGCAGTTCTTC. Protein: CASNRARVGDEQFF.

Many counts were recorded for this clonotype. The rearrangement joins TRBV7-2 to TRBJ2-3, with no clear D. The CDR3 loop spans 13 amino acids. The V and J ends lost 3 bases and 2 bases respectively, with 6 bases between them. CDR1 and CDR2 from the germline V gene are SGHTA and FQGNSA. The CDR3 DNA reads as TGTGCCAGCAGCTTCAAATACACAGATACGCAGTATTTT. This encodes CASSFKYTDTQYF.

This clonotype was recorded a few times. CDR3 coding DNA: TGTGCCAGCAGCTTAGGAAGCGGGGGGGCCGTCAATGAGCAGTTCTTC. This codes for CASSLGSGGAVNEQFF. This chain links TRBV7-9 with TRBJ2-1; 10 bases map to TRBD2. The V segment lost 1 base and the J segment 6 bases; nucleotides outside the gene matches: 6. Germline values: CDR1 SEHNR, CDR2 FQNEAQ (reference sequence). The CDR3 sequence is 16 residues long.

Ten or more counts support this clonotype. This rearrangement joins TRBV7-2 to TRBJ2-5; D gene ambiguous. This CDR3 comprises 15 residues. The germline V gene encodes CDR1 SGHTA and CDR2 FQGNSA. The V end lost 3 bases, the J end lost 5 bases, and 16 bases lay between the germline ends. CDR3 coding DNA: TGTGCCAGCAGCTTTGTACACTCCACCGTGGAGACCCAGTACTTC. Amino acid sequence: CASSFVHSTVETQYF. The variable domain in full, with the rest retrieved from reference TRBV7-2 and TRBJ2-5, is GAGVSQSPSNKVTEKGKDVELRCDPISGHTALYWYRQSLGQGLEFLIYFQGNSAPDKSGLPSDRFSAERTGGSVSTLTIQRTQQEDSAVYLCASSFVHSTVETQYFGPGTRLLVL.